A single sample gave rise to the 17 T cell receptor beta chains below, sequenced in a study of EBV T-cell therapy then PD-1 blockade in nasopharyngeal carcinoma. Treatment denoted: AdE1-LMPpoly-expanded autologous EBV-specific T-cell therapy followed by anti-PD-1 nivolumab. Their antigens remain unidentified. The data were produced by immunoSEQ multiplex PCR, yet TCRdb's version contains in-frame clones alone and is incomplete. The repertoire holds some 19,000 clones, with approximately 88% as singletons. The sequenced sample was CD8+ T cells from blood, obtained at roughly day 35 from a patient whose treatment included autologous EBV-specific T cells and nivolumab. These receptor sequences come from a man aged 40-50 years with nasopharyngeal carcinoma.

The chain employs TRBV3-1 (or the pseudogene TRBV3-2) and TRBJ1-1; a possible D gene is TRBD1 (5 bases). CDR1 is LGHDT, CDR2 YNNKEL, per germline (reference sequence). The CDR3 is 12 amino acids. V lost 6 bases and J 4 bases, leaving 9 bases between the germline ends. The DNA of the CDR3 is TGTGCCAGCAGGGGGACTGCCACTGAAGCTTTCTTT. Amino acids: CASRGTATEAFF.

The V gene is TRBV27, the J gene TRBJ1-2, with TRBD1 identical over 8 bases. In germline, CDR1 is MNHEY, CDR2 SMNVEV (reference sequence). V lost 5 bases, J lost 5 bases, and 7 bases stayed unmatched. The CDR3 runs 14 residues. The CDR3 is CASSLGQGGYGYTF. CDR3 in DNA: TGTGCCAGCAGTCTTGGACAGGGAGGGTATGGCTACACCTTC.

The chain combines TRBV27 with TRBJ2-3; 7 nucleotides agree with TRBD2. CDR1 is MNHEY and CDR2 is SMNVEV in the germline V gene (reference sequence). V lost 6 bases, J lost 1 base, and 4 bases stayed unmatched. The CDR3 is 14 amino acids. CDR3 residues: CASSLRGGTDTQYF. As DNA, the CDR3 is TGTGCCAGCAGCCTCCGGGGGGGCACAGATACGCAGTATTTT.

This chain links TRBV6-2 or TRBV6-3 with TRBJ2-3; TRBD2 matches 10 bases. V was pared by 2 bases and J by 4 bases, with 0 bases of the junction left unmatched. This CDR3 is built from 14 residues. The germline V gene encodes CDR1 MNHEY and CDR2 SVGEGT. The DNA for the CDR3 is TGTGCCAGCAGTTACAGCGGGGGGGCAGATACGCAGTATTTT. As protein: CASSYSGGADTQYF.

The J gene is TRBJ2-3, the V gene TRBV10-3, with a tentative D call TRBD1 (6 bases). This CDR3 has 17 amino acids. CDR1 ENHRY and CDR2 SYGVKD come from the germline V gene. V lost 7 bases to trimming and J lost 0 bases, with 20 bases between them. The CDR3 DNA follows: TGTGCCATCAAGGACGACAGGACAGAAATTAGCACAGATACGCAGTATTTT. Translating it yields CAIKDDRTEISTDTQYF.

The chain recombines TRBV5-1 with TRBJ2-3, with TRBD1 matching 7 bases. Trimming took 0 bases from V and 3 from J; bases not matched to a gene: 10. Germline CDR1 and CDR2: SGHRS and YFSETQ. The CDR3 covers 17 residues. The CDR3 spells CASSLEGTERATDTQYF. The CDR3 DNA sequence: TGCGCCAGCAGCTTGGAGGGGACAGAACGAGCTACAGATACGCAGTATTTT. Using reference TRBV5-1 and TRBJ2-3 for the parts outside the CDR3, the full variable domain is KAGVTQTPRYLIKTRGQQVTLSCSPISGHRSVSWYQQTPGQGLQFLFEYFSETQRNKGNFPGRFSGRQFSNSRSEMNVSTLELGDSALYLCASSLEGTERATDTQYFGPGTRLTVL.

This chain uses TRBV5-1 with TRBJ2-1; D not resolved. The CDR3 runs 13 residues. V was pared by 2 bases and J by 7 bases, with 10 bases between. CDR1 is SGHRS, CDR2 YFSETQ, per germline. The CDR3 is CASSFGSANEQFF. CDR3 DNA sequence: TGCGCCAGCAGCTTTGGGTCTGCGAATGAGCAGTTCTTC.

This sequence joins TRBV5-1 and TRBJ2-1; possibly TRBD2 for D (7 bases). CDR1 and CDR2 from the germline V gene are SGHRS and YFSETQ. With 7 bases removed from V and 3 bases from J, the gap between germline ends came to 17 bases. The CDR3 is 15 residues long. The CDR3: CASRGAGEDYNEQFF. In DNA form, the CDR3 reads TGCGCCAGCCGGGGGGCGGGGGAGGACTACAATGAGCAGTTCTTC.

The chain uses TRBV9 and TRBJ1-2, with 7 nucleotides matching TRBD1. The V gene's germline CDR1 is SGDLS and CDR2 YYNGEE. V shed 2 bases and J 6 bases; nucleotides not matched to a gene: 7. The CDR3 runs to 14 residues. The chain's CDR3 is CASSVVTGHNGYTF. The CDR3 bases are TGTGCCAGCAGCGTTGTGACAGGGCATAATGGCTACACCTTC.

As regards this clone: At one boundary the junction diverges from the germline segment, which might be a read error. J is TRBJ1-3 and V is TRBV12-3 or TRBV12-4; D not certain. The CDR3 runs 13 residues. CDR3 sequence reads: CASSLGPGNTIYF. The CDR3 DNA reads as TGTGCCAGCAGTTTAGGGCCTGGGAACACCATATATTTT.

The chain has TRBV12-3 or TRBV12-4 and TRBJ1-2; a possible D gene is TRBD1 (5 bases). CDR3 size: 12 residues. The ends were cut back, 7 bases at V and 4 bases at J, with 10 bases in the middle. In nucleotides, the CDR3 is TGTGCCAGCACGGGGGTCCCCTATGGCTACACCTTC. It specifies CASTGVPYGYTF.

The chain recombines TRBV5-6 with TRBJ2-5, with 10 bases matching TRBD1. Germline assignment: CDR1 SGHDT and CDR2 YYEEEE. The V gene end was trimmed by 3 bases and the J gene end by 5 bases; junction bases not matched to a gene: 7. This CDR3 is built from 15 residues. In nucleotides, the CDR3 is TGTGCCAGCAGCTATTCGACAGGGGGCGCGGAGACCCAGTACTTC. This sequence encodes CASSYSTGGAETQYF. The variable domain in full, with the rest retrieved from reference TRBV5-6 and TRBJ2-5, is DAGVTQSPTHLIKTRGQQVTLRCSPKSGHDTVSWYQQALGQGPQFIFQYYEEEERQRGNFPDRFSGHQFPNYSSELNVNALLLGDSALYLCASSYSTGGAETQYFGPGTRLLVL.

V gene TRBV3-1 (or the pseudogene TRBV3-2) combines with J gene TRBJ2-7; D is undetermined. The germline V and J ends were trimmed by 2 bases and 6 bases, with 8 bases remaining between them. The CDR3 loop spans 12 amino acids. The V gene's germline CDR1 is LGHDT and CDR2 YNNKEL (reference sequence). The CDR3 DNA reads as TGTGCCAGCAGCCAACGCAGGACCGAGCAGTACTTC. It yields the protein CASSQRRTEQYF.

This clone has more than one count but fewer than ten. The rearrangement uses TRBV3-1 (or the pseudogene TRBV3-2) and TRBJ1-5; 9 bases align to TRBD1. V lost 4 bases to trimming and J lost 6 bases; unmatched junction nucleotides: 4. The CDR3 runs to 14 residues. Germline-derived CDR1 and CDR2 are LGHDT and YNNKEL (reference sequence). For the CDR3, the DNA is TGTGCCAGCAGCCCAACAGGGGGCAGTCAGCCCCAGCATTTT. Its protein product is CASSPTGGSQPQHF.

The chain recombines TRBV18 with TRBJ1-4; 8 bases align to TRBD1. The CDR3 has 15 amino acids. The trim removed 4 bases at V and 3 bases at J, leaving 4 bases unmatched. Looked up from germline, CDR1 is KGHSH and CDR2 is LQKENI. CDR3 DNA sequence: TGTGCCAGCTCACTGGACAGGGAGGCTAATGAAAAACTGTTTTTT. It specifies CASSLDREANEKLFF. Drawing the rest from reference TRBV18 and TRBJ1-4, the complete variable domain is NAGVMQNPRHLVRRRGQEARLRCSPMKGHSHVYWYRQLPEEGLKFMVYLQKENIIDESGMPKERFSAEFPKEGPSILRIQQVVRGDSAAYFCASSLDREANEKLFFGSGTQLSVL.

In this sample, this clone turned up a few times. The chain joins TRBV6-2 or TRBV6-3 to TRBJ2-2; D gene uncertain. Germline CDR1 and CDR2: MNHEY and SVGEGT. The germline V and J ends were trimmed by 0 bases and 2 bases, with 10 bases remaining between them. The CDR3 totals 16 residues. The CDR3 bases are TGTGCCAGCAGTTACTCGTCACAGATCAACACCGGGGAGCTGTTTTTT. Translation: CASSYSSQINTGELFF.

The chain recombines TRBV5-4 with TRBJ1-1; 7 nucleotides match TRBD1. V lost 5 bases and J lost 1; bases outside the gene matches: 2. Germline CDR1 and CDR2: SGHNT and YYREEE (reference sequence). The CDR3 runs to 13 residues. The CDR3 DNA reads as TGTGCCAGCAGGAGACAGGGGAACACTGAAGCTTTCTTT. This codes for CASRRQGNTEAFF.